This entry describes one TCR beta chain. As originally analysed: Amplification of reference gene primers provided the estimated nucleated cell counts. The method was immunoSEQ multiplex PCR; TCRdb's version includes in-frame clones alone and lacks a portion of them. The DNA gave D and trimming, while V, J and clone size come from that table. The sample lists around 130,000 clones, 80% to 90% seen once, with less than 20% in the top ten. This record belongs to a study of blood T cell repertoires in COVID-19. The overall study: Researchers got acute and convalescent COVID-19 samples from the United States, Italy and Spain. Sources were T cells, B-cell-depleted T cells, or PBMCs; the material itself was cDNA or gDNA.

After removal of 2 bases from V and 3 bases from J, the junction contained 7 bases not matched to a gene. CDR1 and CDR2 from the germline V gene are MNHEY and SVGAGI. This CDR3 region has 16 residues. The sequencing input was peripheral blood. This chain links TRBV6-5 with TRBJ1-1; the match to TRBD1 covers 9 bases. The source of this sequence is a man aged 45-60 years with active or convalescent COVID-19. The CDR3 region is CASSYSGTGSHTEAFF. The CDR3 coding sequence is TGTGCCAGCAGTTACAGCGGGACAGGGTCGCACACTGAAGCTTTCTTT.